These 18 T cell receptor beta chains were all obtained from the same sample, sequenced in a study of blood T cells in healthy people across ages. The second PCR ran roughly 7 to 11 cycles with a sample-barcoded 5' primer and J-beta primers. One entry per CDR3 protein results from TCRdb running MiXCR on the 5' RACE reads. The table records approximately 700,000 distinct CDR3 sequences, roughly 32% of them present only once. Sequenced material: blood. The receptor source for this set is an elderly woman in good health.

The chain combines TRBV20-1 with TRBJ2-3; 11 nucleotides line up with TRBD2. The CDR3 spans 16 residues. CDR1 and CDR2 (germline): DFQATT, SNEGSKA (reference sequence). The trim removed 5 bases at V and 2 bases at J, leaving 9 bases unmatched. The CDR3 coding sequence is TGCAGTGCTTACAATAGCGGGAGGGCCCACACAGATACGCAGTATTTT. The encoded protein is CSAYNSGRAHTDTQYF.

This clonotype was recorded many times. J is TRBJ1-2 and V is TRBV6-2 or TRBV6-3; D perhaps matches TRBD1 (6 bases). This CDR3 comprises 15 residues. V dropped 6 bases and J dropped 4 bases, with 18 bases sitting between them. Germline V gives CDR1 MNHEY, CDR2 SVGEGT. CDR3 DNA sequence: TGTGCCAGCAGGGGCACAGGGAGTTCGGGCTATGGCTACACCTTC. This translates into CASRGTGSSGYGYTF.

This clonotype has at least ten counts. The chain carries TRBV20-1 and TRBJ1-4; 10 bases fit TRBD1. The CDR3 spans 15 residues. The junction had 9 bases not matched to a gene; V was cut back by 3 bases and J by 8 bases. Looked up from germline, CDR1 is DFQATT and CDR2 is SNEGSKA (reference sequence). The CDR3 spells CSASRMRTGGEKLFF. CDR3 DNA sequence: TGCAGTGCTAGTAGGATGAGGACAGGGGGAGAAAAACTGTTTTTT.

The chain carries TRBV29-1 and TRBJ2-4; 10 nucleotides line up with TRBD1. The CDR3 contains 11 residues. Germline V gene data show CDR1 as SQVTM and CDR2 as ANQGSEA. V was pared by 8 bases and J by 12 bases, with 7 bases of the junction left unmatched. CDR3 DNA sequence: TGCAGCATGGGGACAGGGGATAGTCAGTACTTC. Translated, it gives CSMGTGDSQYF.

The chain's CDR3 is CASTLKAGLVGNEQFF. CDR3 nucleotide sequence: TGTGCCAGCACTTTGAAAGCCGGACTAGTGGGCAATGAGCAGTTCTTC. The rearrangement uses TRBV7-2 and TRBJ2-1, with 7 nucleotides matching TRBD2. The germline V gene encodes CDR1 SGHTA and CDR2 FQGNSA. CDR3 length: 16 residues. V lost 7 bases to trimming and J lost 6 bases; unmatched junction nucleotides: 15.

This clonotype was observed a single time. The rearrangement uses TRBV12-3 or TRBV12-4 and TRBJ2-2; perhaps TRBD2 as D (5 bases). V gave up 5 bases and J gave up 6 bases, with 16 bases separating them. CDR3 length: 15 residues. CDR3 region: CASSGLGHNAGELFF. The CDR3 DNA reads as TGTGCCAGCAGTGGACTCGGGCATAACGCCGGGGAGCTGTTTTTT.

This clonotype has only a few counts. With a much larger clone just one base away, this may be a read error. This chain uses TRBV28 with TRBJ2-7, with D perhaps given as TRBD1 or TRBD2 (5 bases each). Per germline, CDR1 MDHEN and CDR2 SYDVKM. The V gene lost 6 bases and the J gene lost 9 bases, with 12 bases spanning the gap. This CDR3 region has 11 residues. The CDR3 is CASRLTGTQYF. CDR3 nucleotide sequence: TGTGCCAGCAGATTAACGGGGACGCAGTACTTC.

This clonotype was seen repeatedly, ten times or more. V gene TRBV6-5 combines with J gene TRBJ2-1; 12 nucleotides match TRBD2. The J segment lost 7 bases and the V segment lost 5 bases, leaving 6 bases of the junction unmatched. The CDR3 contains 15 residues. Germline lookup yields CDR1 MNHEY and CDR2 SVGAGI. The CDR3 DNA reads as TGTGCCAGCAGTCTAGCGGGGGGGCAGAGGAATGAGCAGTTCTTC. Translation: CASSLAGGQRNEQFF.

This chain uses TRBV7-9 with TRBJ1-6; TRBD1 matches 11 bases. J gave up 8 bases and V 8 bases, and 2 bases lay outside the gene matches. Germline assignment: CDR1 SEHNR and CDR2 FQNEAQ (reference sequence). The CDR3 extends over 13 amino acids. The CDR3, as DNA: TGTGCCAGCCTGGGACAGGGGGATTCACCCCTCCACTTT. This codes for CASLGQGDSPLHF.

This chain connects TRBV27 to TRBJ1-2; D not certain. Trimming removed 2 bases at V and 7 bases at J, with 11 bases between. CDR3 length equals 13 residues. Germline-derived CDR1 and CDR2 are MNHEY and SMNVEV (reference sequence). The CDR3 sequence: CASSLRSAGGYTF. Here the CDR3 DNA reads TGTGCCAGCAGTTTACGCTCGGCAGGTGGCTACACCTTC.

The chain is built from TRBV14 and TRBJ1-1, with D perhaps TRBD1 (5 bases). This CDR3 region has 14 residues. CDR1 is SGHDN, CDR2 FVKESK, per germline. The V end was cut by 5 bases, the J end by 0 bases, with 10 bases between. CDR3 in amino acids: CASSIGHLNTEAFF. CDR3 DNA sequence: TGTGCCAGCAGCATAGGACACCTGAACACTGAAGCTTTCTTT.

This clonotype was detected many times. CDR3 in DNA: TGTGCCAGCAGTTTATCGCAAGGGAGGAACTATGGCTACACCTTC. Protein sequence: CASSLSQGRNYGYTF. The V and J genes are TRBV27 and TRBJ1-2, with no clear D. V was pared by 0 bases and J by 2 bases, with 10 bases between. Germline V gene sequence: CDR1 MNHEY, CDR2 SMNVEV (reference sequence). The CDR3 extends over 15 amino acids.

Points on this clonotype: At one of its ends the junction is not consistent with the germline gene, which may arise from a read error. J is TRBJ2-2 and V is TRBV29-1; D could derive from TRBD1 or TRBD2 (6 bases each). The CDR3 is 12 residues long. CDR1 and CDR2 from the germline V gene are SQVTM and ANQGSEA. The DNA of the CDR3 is TGCAGCGTTGTTGGGGGGCCCGGGGGGCTGTTTTTT. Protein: CSVVGGPGGLFF.

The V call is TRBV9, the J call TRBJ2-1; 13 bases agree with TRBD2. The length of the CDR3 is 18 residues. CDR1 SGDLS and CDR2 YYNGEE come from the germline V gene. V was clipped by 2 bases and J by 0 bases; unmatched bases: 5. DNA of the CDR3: TGTGCCAGCAGCGTTGGACTAGCGGGGGCCAGCTCCTACAATGAGCAGTTCTTC. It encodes CASSVGLAGASSYNEQFF.

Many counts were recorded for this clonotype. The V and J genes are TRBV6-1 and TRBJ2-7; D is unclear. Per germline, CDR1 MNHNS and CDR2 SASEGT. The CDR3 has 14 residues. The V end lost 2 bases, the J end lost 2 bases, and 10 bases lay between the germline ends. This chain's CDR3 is CASSEFAPPYEQYF. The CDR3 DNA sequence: TGTGCCAGCAGTGAATTTGCCCCTCCCTACGAGCAGTACTTC.

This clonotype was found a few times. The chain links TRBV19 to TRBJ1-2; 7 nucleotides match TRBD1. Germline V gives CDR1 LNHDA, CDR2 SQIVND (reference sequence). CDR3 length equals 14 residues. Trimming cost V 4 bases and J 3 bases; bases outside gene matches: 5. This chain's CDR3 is CASSKQGTYYGYTF. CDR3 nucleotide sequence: TGTGCCAGTAGTAAACAGGGGACTTACTATGGCTACACCTTC.

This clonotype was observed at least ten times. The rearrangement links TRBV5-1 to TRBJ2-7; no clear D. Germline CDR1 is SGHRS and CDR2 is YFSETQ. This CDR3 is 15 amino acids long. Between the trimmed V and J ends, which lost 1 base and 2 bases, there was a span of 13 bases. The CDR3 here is CASSLRELTPYEQYF. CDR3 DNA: TGCGCCAGCAGCTTGAGAGAACTAACTCCCTACGAGCAGTACTTC. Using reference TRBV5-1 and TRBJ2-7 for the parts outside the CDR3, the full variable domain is KAGVTQTPRYLIKTRGQQVTLSCSPISGHRSVSWYQQTPGQGLQFLFEYFSETQRNKGNFPGRFSGRQFSNSRSEMNVSTLELGDSALYLCASSLRELTPYEQYFGPGTRLTVT.

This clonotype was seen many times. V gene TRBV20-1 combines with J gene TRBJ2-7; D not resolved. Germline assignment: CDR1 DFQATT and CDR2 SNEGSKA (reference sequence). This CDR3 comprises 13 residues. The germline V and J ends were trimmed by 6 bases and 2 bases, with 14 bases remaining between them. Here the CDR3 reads CSARSERPYEQYF. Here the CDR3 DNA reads TGCAGTGCGCGTTCTGAGAGGCCCTACGAGCAGTACTTC.